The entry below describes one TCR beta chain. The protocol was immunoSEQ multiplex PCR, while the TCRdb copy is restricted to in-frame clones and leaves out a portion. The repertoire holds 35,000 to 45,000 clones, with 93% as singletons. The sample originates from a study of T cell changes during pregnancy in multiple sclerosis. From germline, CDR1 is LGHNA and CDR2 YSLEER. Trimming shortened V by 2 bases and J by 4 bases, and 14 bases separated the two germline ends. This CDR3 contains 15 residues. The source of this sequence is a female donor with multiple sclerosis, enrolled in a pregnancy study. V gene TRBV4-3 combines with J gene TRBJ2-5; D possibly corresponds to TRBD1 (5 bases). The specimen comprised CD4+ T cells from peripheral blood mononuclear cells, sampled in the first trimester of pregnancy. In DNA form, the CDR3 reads TGCGCCAGCAGCCAACTTTCAGGGCTCGGAGAGACCCAGTACTTC. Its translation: CASSQLSGLGETQYF.